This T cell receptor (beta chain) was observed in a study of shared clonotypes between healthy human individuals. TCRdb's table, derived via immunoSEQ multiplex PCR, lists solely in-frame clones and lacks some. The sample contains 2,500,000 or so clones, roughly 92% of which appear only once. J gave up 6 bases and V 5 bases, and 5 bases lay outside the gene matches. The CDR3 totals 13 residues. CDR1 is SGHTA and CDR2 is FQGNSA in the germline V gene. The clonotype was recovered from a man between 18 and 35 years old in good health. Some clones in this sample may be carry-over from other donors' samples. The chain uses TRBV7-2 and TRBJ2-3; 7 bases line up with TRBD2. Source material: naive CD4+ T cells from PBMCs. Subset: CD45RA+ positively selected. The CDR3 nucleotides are TGTGCCAGCAGCCGAGGGACTAAGGATACGCAGTATTTT. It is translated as CASSRGTKDTQYF.